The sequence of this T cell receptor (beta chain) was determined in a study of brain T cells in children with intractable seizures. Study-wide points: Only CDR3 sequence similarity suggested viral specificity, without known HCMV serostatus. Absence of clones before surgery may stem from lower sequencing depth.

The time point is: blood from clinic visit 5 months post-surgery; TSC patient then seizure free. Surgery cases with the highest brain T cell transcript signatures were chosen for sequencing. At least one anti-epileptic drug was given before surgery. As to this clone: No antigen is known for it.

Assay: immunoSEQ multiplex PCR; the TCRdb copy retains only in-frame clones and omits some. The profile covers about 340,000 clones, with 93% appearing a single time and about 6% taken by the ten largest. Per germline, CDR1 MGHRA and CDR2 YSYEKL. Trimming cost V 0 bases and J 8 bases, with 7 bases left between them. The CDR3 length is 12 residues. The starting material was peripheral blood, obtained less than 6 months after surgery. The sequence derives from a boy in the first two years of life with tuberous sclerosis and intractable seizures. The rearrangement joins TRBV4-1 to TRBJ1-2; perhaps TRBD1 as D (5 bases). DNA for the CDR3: TGCGCCAGCAGCCAAGACTGGGGGGGCTACACCTTC. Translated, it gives CASSQDWGGYTF.